This T cell receptor (beta chain) originates from a study of CD8 T cells in ankylosing spondylitis. V gave up 8 bases and J gave up 0 bases, with 15 bases separating them. The CDR3 length is 15 residues. In the case of this clonotype: What it binds is not known.

The authors made TCR beta libraries by quantitative 5'-RACE with molecular barcodes. TCRdb analysed the 5' RACE reads with MiXCR anew, one entry per CDR3 protein. The sample has some 700,000 distinct CDR3 sequences, roughly 19% seen once; the top ten hold under 20%. Study-level points and caveats: Matched synovial fluid from ankylosing spondylitis patients was reported to be enriched for disease-linked clones. There was a TCR beta motif, made of several highly homologous variants, that appeared characteristic of ankylosing spondylitis blood.

The rearrangement joins TRBV12-3 or TRBV12-4 to TRBJ2-3, with D maybe TRBD2 (6 bases). The sequence came from a male donor with ankylosing spondylitis. Sequencing input: blood, either unsorted or a sorted T cell fraction (not recorded which). The CDR3 DNA sequence: TGTGCCAGCCTCGCGGGGACGGCCAGCACAGATACGCAGTATTTT. Residues: CASLAGTASTDTQYF.